The subject of this entry is one T cell receptor (beta chain). Antigen specificity is unknown. These data come from a study of blood T cells in healthy people across ages. Aged roughly 6 to 90, donors were systemically healthy Caucasians from Russia. Peripheral blood from each donor was collected in a volume of approximately 9.2 milliliters. Then a second PCR, running roughly 7 to 11 cycles, was carried out with a sample-barcoded 5' primer and a J-beta primer mix. TCRdb used MiXCR to reprocess the 5' RACE reads, holding one entry per CDR3 protein. The profile shows roughly 900,000 distinct CDR3 sequences, around 48% of them singletons. Whole-study results and caveats: The lack of PBMC sorting stopped any conclusive naive versus antigen-experienced comparison.

Germline CDR1 and CDR2: MNHEY and SVGAGI. There are 17 residues in the CDR3. Trimming removed 2 bases from V and 0 bases from J, with 17 bases in between. The V call is TRBV6-5, the J call TRBJ2-7, with TRBD1 as a possible D gene (6 bases). Sequencing used blood. This sequence was found in a man under 40 in good health. CDR3 sequence reads: CASSYAFDRLSSYEQYF. The CDR3 nucleotides are TGTGCCAGCAGTTACGCATTTGACAGGCTGAGCTCCTACGAGCAGTACTTC.